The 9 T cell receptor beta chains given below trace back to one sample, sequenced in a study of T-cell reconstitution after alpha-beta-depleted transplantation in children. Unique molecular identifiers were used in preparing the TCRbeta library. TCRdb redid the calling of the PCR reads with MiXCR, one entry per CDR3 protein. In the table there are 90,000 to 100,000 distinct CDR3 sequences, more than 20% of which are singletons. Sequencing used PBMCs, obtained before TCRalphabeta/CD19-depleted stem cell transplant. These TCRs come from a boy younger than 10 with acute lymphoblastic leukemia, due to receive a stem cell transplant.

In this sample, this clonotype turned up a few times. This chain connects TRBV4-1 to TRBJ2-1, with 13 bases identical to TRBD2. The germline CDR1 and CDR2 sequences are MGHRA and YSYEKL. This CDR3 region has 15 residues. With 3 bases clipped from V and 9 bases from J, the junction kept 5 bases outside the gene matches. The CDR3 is CASSHPTSGRREQFF. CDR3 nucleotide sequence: TGCGCCAGCAGCCATCCGACTAGCGGGAGGCGTGAGCAGTTCTTC.

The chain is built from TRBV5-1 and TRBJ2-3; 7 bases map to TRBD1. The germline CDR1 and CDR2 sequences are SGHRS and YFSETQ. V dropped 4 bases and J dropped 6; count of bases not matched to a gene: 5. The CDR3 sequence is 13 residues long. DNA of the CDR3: TGCGCCAGCAGCCCCGACAGGGCTGATACGCAGTATTTT. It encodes CASSPDRADTQYF.

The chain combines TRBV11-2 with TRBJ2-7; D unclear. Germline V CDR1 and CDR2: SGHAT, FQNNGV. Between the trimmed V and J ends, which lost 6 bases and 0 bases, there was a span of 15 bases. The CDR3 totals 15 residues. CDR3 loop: CASSSGPRSSYEQYF. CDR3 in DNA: TGTGCCAGCAGTTCAGGACCCCGGAGCTCCTACGAGCAGTACTTC.

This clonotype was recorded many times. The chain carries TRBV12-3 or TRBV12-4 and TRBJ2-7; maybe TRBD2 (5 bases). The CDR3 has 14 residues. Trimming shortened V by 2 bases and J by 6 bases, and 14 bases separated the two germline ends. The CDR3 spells CASSLSGGPSEQYF. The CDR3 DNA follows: TGTGCCAGCAGTTTAAGCGGAGGTCCGTCCGAGCAGTACTTC.

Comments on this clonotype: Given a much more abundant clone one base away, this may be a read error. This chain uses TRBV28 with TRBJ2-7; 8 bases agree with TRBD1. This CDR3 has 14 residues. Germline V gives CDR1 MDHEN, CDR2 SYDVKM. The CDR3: CAISLGQELHEQYF. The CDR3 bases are TGTGCCATCAGTTTGGGACAGGAATTGCACGAGCAGTACTTC.

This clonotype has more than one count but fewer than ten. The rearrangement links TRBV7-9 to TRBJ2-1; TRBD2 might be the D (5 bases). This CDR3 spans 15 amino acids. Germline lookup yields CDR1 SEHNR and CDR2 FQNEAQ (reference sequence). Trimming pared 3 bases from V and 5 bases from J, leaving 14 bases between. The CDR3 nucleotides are TGTGCCAGCAGCTTCTCGGAGGCCACGCACAATGAGCAGTTCTTC. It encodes CASSFSEATHNEQFF.

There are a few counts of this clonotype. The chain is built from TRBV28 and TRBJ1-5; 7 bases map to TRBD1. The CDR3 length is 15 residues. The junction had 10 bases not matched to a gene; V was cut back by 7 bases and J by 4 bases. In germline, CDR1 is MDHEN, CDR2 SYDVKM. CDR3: CASKIGDSRNQPQHF. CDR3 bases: TGTGCCAGCAAAATCGGGGACAGTCGAAATCAGCCCCAGCATTTT.

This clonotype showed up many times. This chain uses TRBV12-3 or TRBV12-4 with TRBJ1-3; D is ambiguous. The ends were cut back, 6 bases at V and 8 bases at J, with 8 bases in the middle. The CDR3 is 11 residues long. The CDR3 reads CASSRGYTIYF. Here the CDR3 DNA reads TGTGCCAGCAGCCGCGGGTACACCATATATTTT.

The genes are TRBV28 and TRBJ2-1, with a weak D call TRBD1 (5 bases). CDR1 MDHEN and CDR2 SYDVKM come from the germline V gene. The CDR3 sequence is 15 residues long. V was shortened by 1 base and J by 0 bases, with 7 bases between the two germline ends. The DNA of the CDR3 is TGTGCCAGCAGTTTATTAGGGGTCTCCTACAATGAGCAGTTCTTC. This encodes CASSLLGVSYNEQFF.